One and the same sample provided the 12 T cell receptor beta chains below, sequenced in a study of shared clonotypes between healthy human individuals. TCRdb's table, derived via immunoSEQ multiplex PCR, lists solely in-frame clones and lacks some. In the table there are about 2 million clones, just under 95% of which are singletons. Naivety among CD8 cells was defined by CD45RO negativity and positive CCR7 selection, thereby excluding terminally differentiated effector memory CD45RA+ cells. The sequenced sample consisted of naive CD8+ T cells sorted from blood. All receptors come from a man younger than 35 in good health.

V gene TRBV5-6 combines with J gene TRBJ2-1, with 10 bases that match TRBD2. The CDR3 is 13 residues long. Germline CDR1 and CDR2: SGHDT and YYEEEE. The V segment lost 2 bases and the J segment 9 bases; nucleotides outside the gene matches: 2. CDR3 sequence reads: CASSLAGGIEQFF. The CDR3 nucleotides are TGTGCCAGCAGCTTAGCGGGAGGGATTGAGCAGTTCTTC.

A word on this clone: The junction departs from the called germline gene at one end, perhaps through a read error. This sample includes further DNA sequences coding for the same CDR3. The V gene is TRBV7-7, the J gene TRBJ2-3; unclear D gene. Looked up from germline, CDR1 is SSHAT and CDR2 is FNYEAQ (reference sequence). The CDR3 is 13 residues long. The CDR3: CASSLALGDTQYF. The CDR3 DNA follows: TGTGCTAGCAGCTTAGCCCTGGGAGATACGCAGTATTTT.

This CDR3 reads CASSLGNEAFF. CDR3 DNA: TGTGCCAGCAGCTTAGGGAATGAAGCTTTCTTT. V gene TRBV7-9 combines with J gene TRBJ1-1; unclear D gene. Germline CDR1 SEHNR, CDR2 FQNEAQ (reference sequence). V gave up 1 base and J gave up 7 bases, with 4 bases separating them. The CDR3 spans 11 residues.

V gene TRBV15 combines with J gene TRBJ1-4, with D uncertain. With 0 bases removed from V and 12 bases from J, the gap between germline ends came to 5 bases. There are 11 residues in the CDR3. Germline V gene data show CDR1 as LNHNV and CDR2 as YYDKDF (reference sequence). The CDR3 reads CATSRDIQLFF. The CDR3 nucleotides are TGTGCCACCAGCAGAGATATTCAACTGTTTTTT.

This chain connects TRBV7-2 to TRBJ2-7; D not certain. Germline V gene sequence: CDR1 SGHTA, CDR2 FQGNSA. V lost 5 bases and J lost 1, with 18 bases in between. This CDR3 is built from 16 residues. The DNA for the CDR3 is TGTGCCAGCAGCGTACCTCGTCCCGGGCTATCCTACGAGCAGTACTTC. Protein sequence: CASSVPRPGLSYEQYF.

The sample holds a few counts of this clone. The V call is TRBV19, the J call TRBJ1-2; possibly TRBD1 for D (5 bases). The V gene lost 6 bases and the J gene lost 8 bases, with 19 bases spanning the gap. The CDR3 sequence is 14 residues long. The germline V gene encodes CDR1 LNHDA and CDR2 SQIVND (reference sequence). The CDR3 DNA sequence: TGTGCCAGTAGCAACTGGGACCAGACCCGAGGCTACACCTTC. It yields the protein CASSNWDQTRGYTF.

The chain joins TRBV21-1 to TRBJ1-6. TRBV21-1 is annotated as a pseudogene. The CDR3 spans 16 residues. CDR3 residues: CASSNLTEVAYSPLHF. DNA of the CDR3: TGTGCCAGCAGCAACCTGACCGAGGTCGCTTATTCACCCCTCCACTTT.

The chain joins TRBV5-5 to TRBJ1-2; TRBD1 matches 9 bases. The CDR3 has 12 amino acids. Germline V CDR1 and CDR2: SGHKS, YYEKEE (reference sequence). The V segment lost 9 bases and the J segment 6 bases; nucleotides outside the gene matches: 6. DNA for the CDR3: TGTGCCATTCGGGACAGGGTGAATGGCTACACCTTC. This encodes CAIRDRVNGYTF.

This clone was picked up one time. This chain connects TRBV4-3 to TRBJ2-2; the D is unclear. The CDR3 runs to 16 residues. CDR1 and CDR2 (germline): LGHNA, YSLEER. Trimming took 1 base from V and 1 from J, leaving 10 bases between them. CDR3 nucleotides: TGCGCCAGCAGCCAAGGGTCTAACAGGAACACCGGGGAGCTGTTTTTT. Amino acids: CASSQGSNRNTGELFF.

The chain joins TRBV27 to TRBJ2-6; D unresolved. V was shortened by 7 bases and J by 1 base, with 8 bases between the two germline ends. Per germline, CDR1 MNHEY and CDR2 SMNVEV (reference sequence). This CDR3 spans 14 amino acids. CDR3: CASKMGSGANVLTF. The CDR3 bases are TGTGCCAGCAAAATGGGGTCTGGGGCCAACGTCCTGACTTTC.

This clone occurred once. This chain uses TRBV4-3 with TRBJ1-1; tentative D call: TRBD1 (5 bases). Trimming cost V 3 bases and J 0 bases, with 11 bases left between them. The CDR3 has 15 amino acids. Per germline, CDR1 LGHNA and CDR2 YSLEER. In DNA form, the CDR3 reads TGCGCCAGCAGCCAGGACGACAGTTTGAACACTGAAGCTTTCTTT. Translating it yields CASSQDDSLNTEAFF.

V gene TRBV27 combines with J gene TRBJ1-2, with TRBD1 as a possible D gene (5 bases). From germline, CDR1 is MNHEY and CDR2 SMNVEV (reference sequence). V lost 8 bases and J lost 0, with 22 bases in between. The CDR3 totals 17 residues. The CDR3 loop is CASAGGRGQQANYGYTF. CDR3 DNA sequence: TGTGCCAGCGCCGGCGGTAGGGGCCAACAAGCTAACTATGGCTACACCTTC.